The source of this T cell receptor beta chain is a study of molecular identifiers for immune sequencing clone quantification. Notes on this clonotype: A much larger clonotype is one base distant, so this may be a read error.

The CDR3 is 16 amino acids. Trimming at V came to 4 bases and at J to 6 bases, leaving 7 bases not matched to a gene. CDR1 and CDR2 from the germline V gene are KGHDR and SFDVKD. TCR libraries were built in bulk with a published protocol and specific TCR primers. A single record per CDR3 protein comes from TCRdb applying MiXCR to the PCR reads. The table lists about 500,000 distinct CDR3 sequences, less than 30% of them singletons. The receptor was derived from a human donor in good health. Some libraries in this study had Jurkat cell RNA spiked in. The sequenced sample was naive CD8+ T cells from blood, with Jurkat cell RNA spiked in. Subset specified: FACS-sorted CD8+CD4-CCR7+CD45RA+ naive T cells. The chain has TRBV24-1 and TRBJ2-2; TRBD2 matches at 10 bases. This CDR3 reads CATSDDTGTSAGELFF. CDR3 nucleotides: TGTGCCACCAGTGACGACACCGGGACTAGCGCCGGGGAGCTGTTTTTT.